What follows are 24 T cell receptor beta chains derived from one specimen sequenced in a study of T cell responses to AZD1222 COVID-19 vaccine. The data were produced by immunoSEQ multiplex PCR, yet TCRdb's version contains in-frame clones alone and is incomplete. Among fewer than 150,000 clones listed, about 90% were seen once. This specimen consisted of peripheral blood, obtained on day 0 of AZD1222 vaccination. The receptors shown here come from an adult in good health.

This chain joins TRBV10-1 and TRBJ2-7, with TRBD1 identical over 8 bases. The V segment lost 4 bases and the J segment 4 bases; nucleotides outside the gene matches: 0. The CDR3 covers 12 residues. From germline, CDR1 is WNHNN and CDR2 SYGVQD (reference sequence). The CDR3 loop is CASSGTGYEQYF. CDR3 nucleotides: TGCGCCAGCAGTGGGACAGGGTACGAGCAGTACTTC.

The CDR3 is CATSRDVTLLPLQAYTF. As DNA, the CDR3 is TGTGCCACCAGCAGAGATGTGACCTTACTTCCCCTCCAGGCCTACACCTTC. This rearrangement joins TRBV15 to TRBJ1-2, with unresolved D. V lost 0 bases, J lost 10 bases, and 24 bases lay in between. Germline V gene sequence: CDR1 LNHNV, CDR2 YYDKDF (reference sequence). The CDR3 has 17 amino acids.

This chain links TRBV12-3 or TRBV12-4 with TRBJ2-5; D remains ambiguous. Trimming shortened V by 2 bases and J by 1 base, and 5 bases separated the two germline ends. The CDR3 totals 13 residues. The CDR3 here is CASSLSGQETQYF. The DNA for the CDR3 is TGTGCCAGCAGTTTAAGTGGCCAAGAGACCCAGTACTTC.

This chain links TRBV24-1 with TRBJ1-5; 7 nucleotides match TRBD1. V was pared by 5 bases and J by 4 bases, with 7 bases of the junction left unmatched. This CDR3 is built from 15 residues. In germline, CDR1 is KGHDR, CDR2 SFDVKD. The CDR3 nucleotides read TGTGCCACCAGTGGCAGACAGGGTGAAAATCAGCCCCAGCATTTT. Residues: CATSGRQGENQPQHF.

The chain uses TRBV10-3 and TRBJ2-7, with 8 bases lining up with TRBD2. CDR1 and CDR2 from the germline V gene are ENHRY and SYGVKD. J lost 2 bases, V lost 6 bases, and 6 bases had no gene match. The CDR3 has 14 amino acids. The CDR3 DNA reads TGTGCCATCAGCAAAGCGGGGGATCCCTACGAGCAGTACTTC. As protein: CAISKAGDPYEQYF.

The chain has TRBV19 and TRBJ2-1; D unclear. The CDR3 sequence is 15 residues long. Looked up from germline, CDR1 is LNHDA and CDR2 is SQIVND (reference sequence). V dropped 7 bases and J dropped 8 bases, with 21 bases sitting between them. The CDR3, as DNA: TGTGCCAGTAAGAGCCTCCTTTCCGGGCCAGATGAGCAGTTCTTC. As protein: CASKSLLSGPDEQFF.

In regard to this clone: This specimen includes other DNA sequences encoding the same CDR3. The rearrangement links TRBV3-1 (or the pseudogene TRBV3-2) to TRBJ2-5, with D hard to call. The germline V gene has CDR1 LGHDT and CDR2 YNNKEL (reference sequence). The CDR3 has 11 amino acids. Trimming cost V 5 bases and J 5 bases, with 6 bases left between them. CDR3 sequence reads: CASSLRETQYF. The CDR3, as DNA: TGTGCCAGCAGCTTACGGGAGACCCAGTACTTC.

This clone was seen just once. The V call is TRBV3-1 (or the pseudogene TRBV3-2), the J call TRBJ1-4, with 12 bases aligning to TRBD1. From germline, CDR1 is LGHDT and CDR2 YNNKEL (reference sequence). Losses at the gene ends were 0 bases for V and 0 bases for J; bases not matched to a gene: 11. This CDR3 is built from 21 residues. The CDR3 here is CASSQEGPGTGGTATNEKLFF. CDR3 DNA: TGTGCCAGCAGCCAAGAGGGACCCGGGACAGGGGGCACGGCAACTAATGAAAAACTGTTTTTT.

The chain employs TRBV9 and TRBJ2-2; 8 bases are a match to TRBD2. The CDR3 covers 18 residues. Germline-derived CDR1 and CDR2 are SGDLS and YYNGEE. V lost 5 bases and J lost 5; bases outside the gene matches: 17. The CDR3: CASSHPIGPAGVTGELFF. Here the CDR3 DNA reads TGTGCCAGCAGTCACCCCATCGGGCCAGCGGGAGTGACCGGGGAGCTGTTTTTT.

The chain has TRBV5-4 and TRBJ1-2, with a tentative D call TRBD1 (5 bases). In germline, CDR1 is SGHNT, CDR2 YYREEE (reference sequence). The CDR3 totals 13 residues. The V end lost 4 bases, the J end lost 8 bases, and 15 bases lay between the germline ends. Here the CDR3 reads CASSKTVAVGYTF. The CDR3 nucleotides read TGTGCCAGCAGCAAGACAGTCGCTGTAGGCTACACCTTC.

The CDR3: CASSPLGANVLTF. DNA for the CDR3: TGTGCCAGCAGTCCACTCGGGGCCAACGTCCTGACTTTC. The chain combines TRBV27 with TRBJ2-6; no reliable D call. V lost 5 bases to trimming and J lost 4 bases, with 6 bases between them. Germline lookup yields CDR1 MNHEY and CDR2 SMNVEV (reference sequence). The CDR3 length is 13 residues.

This chain joins TRBV2 and TRBJ1-2, with D unclear. CDR1 SNHLY and CDR2 FYNNEI come from the germline V gene. The CDR3 loop spans 13 amino acids. The V gene lost 2 bases and the J gene lost 8 bases, with 12 bases spanning the gap. As DNA, the CDR3 is TGTGCCAGCAGTGAAAGGAGGGAGCGAGGCTACACCTTC. Translation gives CASSERRERGYTF.

The rearrangement links TRBV28 to TRBJ1-5; D remains unclear. Deletions cut 2 bases from V and 9 bases from J, with 14 bases between. Germline V gene lookup returns CDR1 MDHEN and CDR2 SYDVKM. The CDR3 is made up of 14 amino acids. In DNA form, the CDR3 reads TGTGCCAGCAGTTTAGGGCAGCGGAATGGGCCCCAGCATTTT. This codes for CASSLGQRNGPQHF.

This chain links TRBV9 with TRBJ2-7, with D perhaps TRBD1 (5 bases). Per the germline V gene, CDR1 is SGDLS and CDR2 is YYNGEE. Between the trimmed V and J ends, which lost 3 bases and 3 bases, there was a span of 25 bases. This CDR3 is 18 amino acids long. The CDR3 bases are TGTGCCAGCAGCGCCCCAGGGTTGCTCGGCCTGTACCACTACGAGCAGTACTTC. Translating gives CASSAPGLLGLYHYEQYF.

The gene calls are TRBV7-9 and TRBJ2-1; 10 nucleotides match TRBD2. Germline CDR1 reads SEHNR; CDR2 reads FQNEAQ (reference sequence). The J segment lost 0 bases and the V segment lost 3 bases, leaving 11 bases of the junction unmatched. CDR3 size: 19 residues. This CDR3 reads CASSFGAGGGISSYNEQFF. The CDR3, as DNA: TGTGCCAGCAGCTTTGGAGCGGGAGGGGGGATTAGCTCCTACAATGAGCAGTTCTTC. The full variable domain, rest sourced from reference TRBV7-9 and TRBJ2-1, is DTGVSQNPRHKITKRGQNVTFRCDPISEHNRLYWYRQTLGQGPEFLTYFQNEAQLEKSRLLSDRFSAERPKGSFSTLEIQRTEQGDSAMYLCASSFGAGGGISSYNEQFFGPGTRLTVL.

The rearrangement joins TRBV27 to TRBJ1-2; D is possibly TRBD1 (5 bases). V dropped 2 bases and J dropped 1 base, with 11 bases sitting between them. This CDR3 region has 15 residues. Germline loops: CDR1 MNHEY, CDR2 SMNVEV (reference sequence). The DNA for the CDR3 is TGTGCCAGCAGTTTAGAGTGGAGGGGTAACTATGGCTACACCTTC. It is translated as CASSLEWRGNYGYTF.

This clone was counted between two and nine times. The chain employs TRBV4-3 and TRBJ2-3, with D tentatively TRBD2 (6 bases). The CDR3 runs to 18 residues. Germline loops: CDR1 LGHNA, CDR2 YSLEER. The ends were cut back, 2 bases at V and 6 bases at J, with 24 bases in the middle. CDR3 bases: TGCGCCAGCAGCCAAAGAATTTTGCGGGACCCATCGGCGGATACGCAGTATTTT. Encoded protein: CASSQRILRDPSADTQYF.

This clone came up once. The chain joins TRBV11-2 to TRBJ2-5; TRBD2 agrees at 9 bases. The CDR3 is 19 residues long. Germline V gives CDR1 SGHAT, CDR2 FQNNGV. Trimming at V came to 4 bases and at J to 2 bases, leaving 17 bases not matched to a gene. The CDR3 DNA reads TGTGCCAGCAGCTGGGGCGGCCTAGCGGGAAACTTATCACAAGAGACCCAGTACTTC. This translates into CASSWGGLAGNLSQETQYF.

The V and J genes are TRBV6-5 and TRBJ1-1, with D unclear. V lost 6 bases to trimming and J lost 1 base, with 9 bases between them. Per the germline V gene, CDR1 is MNHEY and CDR2 is SVGAGI. CDR3 length equals 13 residues. The CDR3 protein is CASRLYRNTEAFF. CDR3 DNA: TGTGCCAGCAGACTGTACAGGAACACTGAAGCTTTCTTT.

The chain couples TRBV20-1 to TRBJ2-3; possibly TRBD2 for D (5 bases). Germline lookup yields CDR1 DFQATT and CDR2 SNEGSKA (reference sequence). V gave up 7 bases and J gave up 5 bases, with 7 bases separating them. CDR3 length: 10 amino acids. The CDR3 bases are TGCAGTGTTCGGGGAGATACGCAGTATTTT. Amino acids: CSVRGDTQYF.

V is TRBV2 and J is TRBJ2-1, with TRBD1 matching 7 bases. Germline V gives CDR1 SNHLY, CDR2 FYNNEI. Trimming removed 6 bases from V and 2 bases from J; junction bases left unmatched: 7. The CDR3 totals 15 residues. The CDR3 bases are TGTGCCAGCAGCGCCCGGGACAGTCCCTACAATGAGCAGTTCTTC. Protein product: CASSARDSPYNEQFF.

The chain links TRBV5-1 to TRBJ2-3; 7 bases map to TRBD2. CDR3 size: 16 residues. Germline CDR1 is SGHRS and CDR2 is YFSETQ. The junction had 6 bases not matched to a gene; V was cut back by 0 bases and J by 2 bases. The CDR3 is CASSLALAVTTDTQYF. CDR3 DNA sequence: TGCGCCAGCAGCTTGGCCCTAGCGGTTACCACAGATACGCAGTATTTT.

The V call is TRBV24-1, the J call TRBJ2-1; 9 bases match TRBD1. With V trimmed by 3 bases and J by 8 bases, 10 bases remained unmatched. The germline V gene encodes CDR1 KGHDR and CDR2 SFDVKD. This CDR3 has 16 residues. CDR3 nucleotide sequence: TGTGCCACCAGTGATCCCCGGGACAGGGTTGGGCATGAGCAGTTCTTC. Protein product: CATSDPRDRVGHEQFF.

The chain joins TRBV27 to TRBJ1-6; 7 bases agree with TRBD1. Germline assignment: CDR1 MNHEY and CDR2 SMNVEV (reference sequence). Trimming cost V 5 bases and J 7 bases; bases outside gene matches: 5. This CDR3 spans 14 amino acids. The CDR3 nucleotides are TGTGCCAGCAGTAGGGGGCTGGGGAATTCACCCCTCCACTTT. This sequence encodes CASSRGLGNSPLHF.